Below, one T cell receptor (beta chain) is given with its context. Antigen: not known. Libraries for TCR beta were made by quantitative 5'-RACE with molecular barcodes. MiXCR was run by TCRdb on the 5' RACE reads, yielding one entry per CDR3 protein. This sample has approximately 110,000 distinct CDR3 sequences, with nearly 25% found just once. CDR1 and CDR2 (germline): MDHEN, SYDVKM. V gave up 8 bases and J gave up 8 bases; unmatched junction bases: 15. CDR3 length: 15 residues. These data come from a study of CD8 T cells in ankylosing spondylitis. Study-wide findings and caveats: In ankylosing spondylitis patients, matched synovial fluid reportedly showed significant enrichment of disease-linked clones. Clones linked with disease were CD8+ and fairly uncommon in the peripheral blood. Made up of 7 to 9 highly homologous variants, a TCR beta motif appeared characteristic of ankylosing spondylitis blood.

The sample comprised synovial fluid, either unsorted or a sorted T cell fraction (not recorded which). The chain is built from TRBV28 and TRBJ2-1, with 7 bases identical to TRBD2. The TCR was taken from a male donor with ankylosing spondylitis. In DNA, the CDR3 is TGTGCCAGCCGACCGGCGGGAGCGGGACGTTATGAGCAGTTCTTC. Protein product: CASRPAGAGRYEQFF.